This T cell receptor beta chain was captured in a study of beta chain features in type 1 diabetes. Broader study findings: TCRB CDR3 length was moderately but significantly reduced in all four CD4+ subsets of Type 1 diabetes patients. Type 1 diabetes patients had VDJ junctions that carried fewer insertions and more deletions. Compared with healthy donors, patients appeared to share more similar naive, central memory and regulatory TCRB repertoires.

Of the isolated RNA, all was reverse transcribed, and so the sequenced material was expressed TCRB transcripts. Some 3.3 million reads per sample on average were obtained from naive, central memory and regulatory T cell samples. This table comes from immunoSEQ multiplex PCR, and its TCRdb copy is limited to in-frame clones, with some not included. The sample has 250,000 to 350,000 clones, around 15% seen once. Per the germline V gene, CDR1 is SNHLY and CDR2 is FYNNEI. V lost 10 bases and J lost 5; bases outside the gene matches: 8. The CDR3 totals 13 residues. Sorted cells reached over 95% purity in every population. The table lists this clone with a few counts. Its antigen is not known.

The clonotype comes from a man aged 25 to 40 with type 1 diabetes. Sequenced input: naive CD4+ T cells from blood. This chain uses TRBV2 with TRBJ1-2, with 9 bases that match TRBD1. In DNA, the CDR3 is TGTGCCACACGGACAGGGGAAACTTATGGCTACACCTTC. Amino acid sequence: CATRTGETYGYTF.